The present entry profiles one TCR beta chain with its context. No antigen is known for it. This sample stems from a study of shared clonotypes between healthy human individuals. Whole-study results and caveats: Generally, naive subsets came out with larger estimated richness than memory subsets. It was the non-shared clonotypes that had lower generation probabilities than clonotypes shared by all four donors.

The study drew its donors from healthy HIV-negative adults without recent acute infections or vaccinations. Only in-frame clones appear in the TCRdb table, and some are missing; sequencing was by immunoSEQ multiplex PCR. The data contain fewer than 2.5 million clones, 93% of them singletons. Germline V gene sequence: CDR1 SGHTA, CDR2 FQGNSA. The CDR3 has 14 residues. V was clipped by 4 bases and J by 8 bases; unmatched bases: 5. This sequence joins TRBV7-2 and TRBJ1-3; TRBD1 matches 10 bases. The source is a man aged 18 to 35 in good health. Some clones in this sample may be carry-over from other donors' samples. Sequencing used naive CD4+ T cells from PBMCs. Subset given: CD45RA+ positively selected. CDR3 DNA sequence: TGTGCCAGCAGCTCGGCGGGGACAGGGGACACCATATATTTT. Its protein product is CASSSAGTGDTIYF.